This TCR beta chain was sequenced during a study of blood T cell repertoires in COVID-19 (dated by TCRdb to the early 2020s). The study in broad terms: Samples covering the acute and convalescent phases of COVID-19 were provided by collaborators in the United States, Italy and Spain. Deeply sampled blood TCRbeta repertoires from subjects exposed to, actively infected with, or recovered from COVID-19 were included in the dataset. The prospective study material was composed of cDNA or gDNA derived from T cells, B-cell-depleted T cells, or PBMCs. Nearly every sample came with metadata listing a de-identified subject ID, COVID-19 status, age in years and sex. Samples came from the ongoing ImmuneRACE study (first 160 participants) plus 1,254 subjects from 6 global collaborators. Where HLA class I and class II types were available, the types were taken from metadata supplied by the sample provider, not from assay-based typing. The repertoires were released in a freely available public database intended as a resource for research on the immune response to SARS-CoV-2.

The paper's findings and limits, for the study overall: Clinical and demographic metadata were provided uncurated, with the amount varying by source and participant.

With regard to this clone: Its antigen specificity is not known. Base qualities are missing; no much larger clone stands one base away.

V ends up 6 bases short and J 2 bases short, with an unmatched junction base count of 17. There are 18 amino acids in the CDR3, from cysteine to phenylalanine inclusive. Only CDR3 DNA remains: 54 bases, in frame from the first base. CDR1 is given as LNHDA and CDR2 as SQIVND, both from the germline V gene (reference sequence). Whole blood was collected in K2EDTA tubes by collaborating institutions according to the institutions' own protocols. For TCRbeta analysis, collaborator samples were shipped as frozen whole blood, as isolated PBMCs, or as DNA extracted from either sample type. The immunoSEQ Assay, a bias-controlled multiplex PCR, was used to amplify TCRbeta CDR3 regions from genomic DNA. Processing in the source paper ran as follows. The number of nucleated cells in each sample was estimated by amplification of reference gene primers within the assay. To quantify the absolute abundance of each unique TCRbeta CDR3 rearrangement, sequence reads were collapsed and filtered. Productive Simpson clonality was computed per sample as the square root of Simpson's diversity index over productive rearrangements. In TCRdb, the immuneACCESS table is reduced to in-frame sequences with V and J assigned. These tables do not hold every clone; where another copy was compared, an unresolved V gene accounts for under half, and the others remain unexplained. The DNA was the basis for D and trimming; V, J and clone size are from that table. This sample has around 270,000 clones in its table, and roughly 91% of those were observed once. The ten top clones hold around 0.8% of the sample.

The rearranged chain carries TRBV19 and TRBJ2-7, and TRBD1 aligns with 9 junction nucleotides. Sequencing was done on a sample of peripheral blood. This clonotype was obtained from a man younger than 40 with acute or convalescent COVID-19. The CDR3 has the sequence CASSPIATGTGTPYEQYF. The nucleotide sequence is TGTGCCAGTAGCCCTATCGCAACCGGGACAGGGACTCCCTACGAGCAGTACTTC. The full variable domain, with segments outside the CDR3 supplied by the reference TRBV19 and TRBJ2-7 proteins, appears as DGGITQSPKYLFRKEGQNVTLSCEQNLNHDAMYWYRQDPGQGLRLIYYSQIVNDFQKGDIAEGYSVSREKKESFPLTVTSAQKNPTAFYLCASSPIATGTGTPYEQYFGPGTRLTVT.